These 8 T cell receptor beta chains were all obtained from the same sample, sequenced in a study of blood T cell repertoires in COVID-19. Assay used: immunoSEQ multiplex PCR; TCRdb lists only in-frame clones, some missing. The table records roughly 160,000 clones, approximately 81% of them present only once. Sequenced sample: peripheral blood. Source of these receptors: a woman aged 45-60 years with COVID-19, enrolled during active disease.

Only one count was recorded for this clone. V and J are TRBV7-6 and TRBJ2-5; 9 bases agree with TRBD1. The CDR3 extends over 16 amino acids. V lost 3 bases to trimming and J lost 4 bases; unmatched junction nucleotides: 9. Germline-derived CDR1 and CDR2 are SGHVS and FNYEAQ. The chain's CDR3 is CASSFVVGQGRETQYF. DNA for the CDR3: TGTGCCAGCAGCTTTGTAGTAGGACAGGGGCGAGAGACCCAGTACTTC.

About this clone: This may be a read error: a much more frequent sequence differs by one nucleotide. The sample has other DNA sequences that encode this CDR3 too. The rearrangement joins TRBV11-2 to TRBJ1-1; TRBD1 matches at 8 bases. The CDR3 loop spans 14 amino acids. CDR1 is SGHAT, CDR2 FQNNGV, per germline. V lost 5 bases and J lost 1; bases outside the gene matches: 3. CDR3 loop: CASSGGQGNTEAFF. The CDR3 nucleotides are TGTGCCAGCAGCGGCGGACAGGGGAACACTGAAGCTTTCTTT.

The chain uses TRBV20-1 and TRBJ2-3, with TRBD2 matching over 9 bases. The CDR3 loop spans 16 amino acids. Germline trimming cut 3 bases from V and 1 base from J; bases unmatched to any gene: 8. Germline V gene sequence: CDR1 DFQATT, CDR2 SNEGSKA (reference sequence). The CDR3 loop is CSASGSGGHRTDTQYF. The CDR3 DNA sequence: TGCAGTGCTAGTGGTAGCGGGGGCCATCGCACAGATACGCAGTATTTT.

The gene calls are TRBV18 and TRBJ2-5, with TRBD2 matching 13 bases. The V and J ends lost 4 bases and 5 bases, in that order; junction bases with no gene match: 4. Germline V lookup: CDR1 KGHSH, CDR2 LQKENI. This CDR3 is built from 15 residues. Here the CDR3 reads CASSRTSGGGETQYF. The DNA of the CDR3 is TGTGCCAGCTCACGGACTAGCGGGGGAGGTGAGACCCAGTACTTC.

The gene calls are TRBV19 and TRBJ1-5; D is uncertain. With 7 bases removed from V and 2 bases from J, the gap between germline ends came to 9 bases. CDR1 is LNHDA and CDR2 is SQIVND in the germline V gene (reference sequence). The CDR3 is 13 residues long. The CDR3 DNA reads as TGTGCCAGTACTAGGGAGGGCAATCAGCCCCAGCATTTT. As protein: CASTREGNQPQHF.

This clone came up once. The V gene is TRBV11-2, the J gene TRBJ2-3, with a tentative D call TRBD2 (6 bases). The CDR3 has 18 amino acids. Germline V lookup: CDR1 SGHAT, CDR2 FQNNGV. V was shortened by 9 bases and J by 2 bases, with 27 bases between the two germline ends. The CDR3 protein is CASATYNRDLNPTDTQYF. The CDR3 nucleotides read TGTGCCAGTGCTACCTATAACCGGGACTTAAACCCCACAGATACGCAGTATTTT.

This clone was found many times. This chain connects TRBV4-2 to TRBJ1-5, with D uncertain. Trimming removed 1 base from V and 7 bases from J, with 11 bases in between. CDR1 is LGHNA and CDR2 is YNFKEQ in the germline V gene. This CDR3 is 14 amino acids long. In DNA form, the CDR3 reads TGTGCCAGCAGCCAAGTTGTCGCCGGGCAGCCCCAGCATTTT. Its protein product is CASSQVVAGQPQHF.

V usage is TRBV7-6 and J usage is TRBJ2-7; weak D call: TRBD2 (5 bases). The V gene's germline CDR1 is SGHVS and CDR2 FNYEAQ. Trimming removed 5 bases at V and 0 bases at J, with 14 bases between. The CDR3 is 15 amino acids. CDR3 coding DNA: TGTGCCAGCAGCCCATCCGGGGAGTTCTCCTACGAGCAGTACTTC. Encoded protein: CASSPSGEFSYEQYF.